This T cell receptor (beta chain) was sequenced in a study of T cells in Graves' hyperthyroidism and ophthalmopathy. Findings of the study overall: Classification by a 13 V-J model distinguished ophthalmopathy from stable hyperthyroidism. The model foresaw ophthalmopathy a median roughly 6 months prior to onset. Clonotypes that were expanded in thyroid above 0.001 mostly appeared in blood too.

Amplification yielded TCR beta CDR3 regions, with RNA transcripts as the source. With the HTBI primer set, the TCR CDR3 went through a first round of RT-PCR. In TCRdb, the multiplex PCR reads were re-called with MiXCR into one record per CDR3 protein. The sample consists of fewer than 750,000 distinct CDR3 sequences, over 12% of them appearing once. The diagnostic basis comprised clinical symptoms, serum thyroxine and TRAb, thyroid ultrasound and orbital computed tomography. This clonotype appeared a few times. Antigen specificity is unknown. Trimming shortened V by 0 bases and J by 2 bases, and 9 bases separated the two germline ends. Germline V gene sequence: CDR1 SGDLS, CDR2 YYNGEE. The CDR3 extends over 14 amino acids.

The chain is built from TRBV9 and TRBJ2-7; D possibly uses TRBD1 or TRBD2 (5 bases each). The sequencing sample was made of blood. This sequence was found in a middle-aged woman with Graves' ophthalmopathy. CDR3 loop: CASSVDLGAYEQYF. The CDR3 region has the DNA TGTGCCAGCAGCGTAGATCTGGGGGCCTACGAGCAGTACTTC. Full variable domain (outside the CDR3, taken from reference TRBV9 and TRBJ2-7): DSGVTQTPKHLITATGQRVTLRCSPRSGDLSVYWYQQSLDQGLQFLIQYYNGEERAKGNILERFSAQQFPDLHSELNLSSLELGDSALYFCASSVDLGAYEQYFGPGTRLTVT.